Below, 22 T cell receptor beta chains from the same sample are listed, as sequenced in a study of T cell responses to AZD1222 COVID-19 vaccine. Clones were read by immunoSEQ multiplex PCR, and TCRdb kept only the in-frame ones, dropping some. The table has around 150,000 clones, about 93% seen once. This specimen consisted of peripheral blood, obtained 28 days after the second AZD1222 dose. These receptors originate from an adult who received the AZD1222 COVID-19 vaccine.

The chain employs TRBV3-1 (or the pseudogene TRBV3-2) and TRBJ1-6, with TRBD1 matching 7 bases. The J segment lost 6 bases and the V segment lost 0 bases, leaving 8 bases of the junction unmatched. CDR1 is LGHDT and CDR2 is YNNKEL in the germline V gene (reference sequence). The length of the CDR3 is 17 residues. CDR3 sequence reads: CASSQEIIRGSNSPLHF. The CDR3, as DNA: TGTGCCAGCAGCCAAGAAATTATCAGGGGGAGTAATTCACCCCTCCACTTT.

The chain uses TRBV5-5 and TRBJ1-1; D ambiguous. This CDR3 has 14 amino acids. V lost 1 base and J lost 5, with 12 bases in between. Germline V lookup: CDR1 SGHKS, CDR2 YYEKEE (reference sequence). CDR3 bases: TGTGCCAGCAGCTTGAGTGTTGGATATACTGAAGCTTTCTTT. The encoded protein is CASSLSVGYTEAFF.

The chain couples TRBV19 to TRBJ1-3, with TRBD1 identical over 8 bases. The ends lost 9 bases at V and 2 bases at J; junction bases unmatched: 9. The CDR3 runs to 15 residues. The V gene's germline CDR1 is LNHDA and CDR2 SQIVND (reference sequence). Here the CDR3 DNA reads TGTGCCAGCGGAGTGGTACAGGGGGCTGGAAACACCATATATTTT. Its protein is CASGVVQGAGNTIYF. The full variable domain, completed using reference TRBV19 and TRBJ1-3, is DGGITQSPKYLFRKEGQNVTLSCEQNLNHDAMYWYRQDPGQGLRLIYYSQIVNDFQKGDIAEGYSVSREKKESFPLTVTSAQKNPTAFYLCASGVVQGAGNTIYFGEGSWLTVV.

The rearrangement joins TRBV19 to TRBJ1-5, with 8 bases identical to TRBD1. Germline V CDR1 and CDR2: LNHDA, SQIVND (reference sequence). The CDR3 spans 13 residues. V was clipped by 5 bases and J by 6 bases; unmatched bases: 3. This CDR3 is CASSRTGSQPQHF. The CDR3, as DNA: TGTGCCAGTAGTCGGACAGGGTCTCAGCCCCAGCATTTT.

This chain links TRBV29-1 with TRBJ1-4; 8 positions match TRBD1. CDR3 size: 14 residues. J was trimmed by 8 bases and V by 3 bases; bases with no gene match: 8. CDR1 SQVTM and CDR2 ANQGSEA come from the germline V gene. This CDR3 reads CSVEFGTGGEKLFF. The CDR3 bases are TGCAGCGTTGAGTTCGGGACAGGCGGCGAAAAACTGTTTTTT.

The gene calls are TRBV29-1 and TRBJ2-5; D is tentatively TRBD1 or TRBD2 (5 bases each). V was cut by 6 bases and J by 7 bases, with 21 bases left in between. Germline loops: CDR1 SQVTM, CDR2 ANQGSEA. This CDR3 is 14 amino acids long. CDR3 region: CSVGRLEGLGTQYF. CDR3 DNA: TGCAGCGTCGGAAGGTTAGAGGGGTTGGGGACCCAGTACTTC.

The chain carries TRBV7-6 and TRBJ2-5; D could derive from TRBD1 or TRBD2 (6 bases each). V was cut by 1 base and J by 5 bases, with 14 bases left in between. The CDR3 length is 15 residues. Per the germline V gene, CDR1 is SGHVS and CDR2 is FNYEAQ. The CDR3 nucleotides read TGTGCCAGCAGCTTAGACGGGGTAGGGGGGGAGACCCAGTACTTC. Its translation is CASSLDGVGGETQYF. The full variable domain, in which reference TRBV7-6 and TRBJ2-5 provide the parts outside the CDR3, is GAGVSQSPRYKVTKRGQDVALRCDPISGHVSLYWYRQALGQGPEFLTYFNYEAQQDKSGLPNDRFSAERPEGSISTLTIQRTEQRDSAMYRCASSLDGVGGETQYFGPGTRLLVL.

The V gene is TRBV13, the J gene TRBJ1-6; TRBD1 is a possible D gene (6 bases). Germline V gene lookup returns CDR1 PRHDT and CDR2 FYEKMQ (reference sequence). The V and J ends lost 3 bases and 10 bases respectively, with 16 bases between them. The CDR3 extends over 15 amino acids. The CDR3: CASSLGMTGWSPLHF. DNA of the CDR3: TGTGCCAGCAGCTTGGGGATGACAGGATGGTCACCCCTCCACTTT.

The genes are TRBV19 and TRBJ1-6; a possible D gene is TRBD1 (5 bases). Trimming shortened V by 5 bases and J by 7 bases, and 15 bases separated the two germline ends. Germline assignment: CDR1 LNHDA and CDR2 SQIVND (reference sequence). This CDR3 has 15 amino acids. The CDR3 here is CASSLTGTRNSPLHF. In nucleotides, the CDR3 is TGTGCCAGTAGTTTGACCGGGACGAGGAATTCACCCCTCCACTTT. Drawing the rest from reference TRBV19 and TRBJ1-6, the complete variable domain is DGGITQSPKYLFRKEGQNVTLSCEQNLNHDAMYWYRQDPGQGLRLIYYSQIVNDFQKGDIAEGYSVSREKKESFPLTVTSAQKNPTAFYLCASSLTGTRNSPLHFGNGTRLTVT.

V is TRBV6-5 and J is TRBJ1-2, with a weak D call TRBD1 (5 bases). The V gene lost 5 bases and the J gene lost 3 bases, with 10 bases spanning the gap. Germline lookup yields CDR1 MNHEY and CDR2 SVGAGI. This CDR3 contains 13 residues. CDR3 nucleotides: TGTGCCAGCAGTACGGGGCGGTACTATGGCTACACCTTC. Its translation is CASSTGRYYGYTF.

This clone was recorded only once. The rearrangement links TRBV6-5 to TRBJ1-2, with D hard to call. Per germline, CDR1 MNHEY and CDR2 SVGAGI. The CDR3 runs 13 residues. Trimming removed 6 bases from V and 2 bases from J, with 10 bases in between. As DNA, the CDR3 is TGTGCCAGCAGGCCATCCGGGAACTATGGCTACACCTTC. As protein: CASRPSGNYGYTF.

CDR3 sequence: CASSQARGATNEKLFF. CDR3 sequence (DNA): TGCGCCAGCAGCCAAGCGAGGGGGGCAACTAATGAAAAACTGTTTTTT. The V call is TRBV4-1, the J call TRBJ1-4, with a possible D match to TRBD1 (6 bases). This CDR3 is built from 16 residues. The germline V gene has CDR1 MGHRA and CDR2 YSYEKL. V lost 1 base, J lost 0 bases, and 9 bases lay in between.

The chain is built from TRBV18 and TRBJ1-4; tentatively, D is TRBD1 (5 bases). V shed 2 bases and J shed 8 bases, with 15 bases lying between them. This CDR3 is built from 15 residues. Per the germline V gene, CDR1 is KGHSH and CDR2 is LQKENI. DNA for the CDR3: TGTGCCAGCTCACCAAATTCGCAGGGACGGGAAAAACTGTTTTTT. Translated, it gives CASSPNSQGREKLFF.

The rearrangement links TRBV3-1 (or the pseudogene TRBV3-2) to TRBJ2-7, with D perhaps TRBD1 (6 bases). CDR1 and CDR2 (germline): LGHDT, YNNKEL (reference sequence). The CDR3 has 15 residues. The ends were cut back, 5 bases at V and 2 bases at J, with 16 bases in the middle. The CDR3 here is CASSTTTGITYEQYF. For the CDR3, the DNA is TGTGCCAGCAGCACAACGACAGGAATTACCTACGAGCAGTACTTC.

CDR3 protein: CASSLDGDRNQPQHF. The CDR3, as DNA: TGCGCCAGCAGCTTGGACGGGGACAGGAATCAGCCCCAGCATTTT. This chain uses TRBV5-1 with TRBJ1-5; 8 bases are shared with TRBD1. The CDR3 extends over 15 amino acids. Trimming cost V 0 bases and J 4 bases; bases outside gene matches: 3. CDR1 is SGHRS, CDR2 YFSETQ, per germline. Full variable domain (missing parts from reference TRBV5-1 and TRBJ1-5): KAGVTQTPRYLIKTRGQQVTLSCSPISGHRSVSWYQQTPGQGLQFLFEYFSETQRNKGNFPGRFSGRQFSNSRSEMNVSTLELGDSALYLCASSLDGDRNQPQHFGDGTRLSIL.

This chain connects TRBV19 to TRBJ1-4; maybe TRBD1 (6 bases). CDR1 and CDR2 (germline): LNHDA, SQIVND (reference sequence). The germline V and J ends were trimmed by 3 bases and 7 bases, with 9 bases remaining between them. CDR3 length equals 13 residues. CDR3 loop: CASSIMDSEKLFF. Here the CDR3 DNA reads TGTGCCAGTAGTATTATGGACAGTGAAAAACTGTTTTTT.

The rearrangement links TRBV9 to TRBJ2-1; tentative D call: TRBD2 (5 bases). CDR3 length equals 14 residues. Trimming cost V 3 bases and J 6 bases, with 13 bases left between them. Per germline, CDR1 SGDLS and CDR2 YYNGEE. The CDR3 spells CASSERTGFNEQFF. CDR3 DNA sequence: TGTGCCAGCAGCGAACGGACTGGGTTCAATGAGCAGTTCTTC.

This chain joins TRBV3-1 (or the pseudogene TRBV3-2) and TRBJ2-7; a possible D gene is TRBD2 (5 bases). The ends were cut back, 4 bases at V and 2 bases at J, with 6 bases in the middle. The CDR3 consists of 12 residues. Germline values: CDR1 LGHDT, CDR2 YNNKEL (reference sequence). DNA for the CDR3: TGTGCCAGCAGCCCGGGGACCTACGAGCAGTACTTC. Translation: CASSPGTYEQYF.

Here the CDR3 reads CASSPGGGRAGELFF. The DNA of the CDR3 is TGCGCCAGCAGCCCCGGTGGGGGGCGGGCCGGGGAGCTGTTTTTT. This rearrangement joins TRBV5-1 to TRBJ2-2; either TRBD1 or TRBD2 may supply D (6 bases each). V lost 4 bases and J 6 bases, leaving 16 bases between the germline ends. The CDR3 runs 15 residues. From germline, CDR1 is SGHRS and CDR2 YFSETQ. The entire variable domain, with the rest obtained from reference TRBV5-1 and TRBJ2-2, is as follows: KAGVTQTPRYLIKTRGQQVTLSCSPISGHRSVSWYQQTPGQGLQFLFEYFSETQRNKGNFPGRFSGRQFSNSRSEMNVSTLELGDSALYLCASSPGGGRAGELFFGEGSRLTVL.

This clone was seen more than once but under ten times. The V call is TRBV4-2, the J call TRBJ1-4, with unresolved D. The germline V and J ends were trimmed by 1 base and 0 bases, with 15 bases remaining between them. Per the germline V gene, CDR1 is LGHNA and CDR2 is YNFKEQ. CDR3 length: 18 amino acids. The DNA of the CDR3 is TGTGCCAGCAGCCAAGTCAGAGGAGGCGAGTCAACTAATGAAAAACTGTTTTTT. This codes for CASSQVRGGESTNEKLFF.

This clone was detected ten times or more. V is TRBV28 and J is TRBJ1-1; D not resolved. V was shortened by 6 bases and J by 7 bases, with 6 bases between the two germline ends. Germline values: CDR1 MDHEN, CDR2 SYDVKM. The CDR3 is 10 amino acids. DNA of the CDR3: TGTGCCAGCAGGCAGTATGAAGCTTTCTTT. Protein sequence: CASRQYEAFF.

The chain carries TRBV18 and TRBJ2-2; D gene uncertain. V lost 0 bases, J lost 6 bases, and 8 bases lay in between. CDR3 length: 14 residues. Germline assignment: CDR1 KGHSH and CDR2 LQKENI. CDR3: CASSPPYGAGELFF. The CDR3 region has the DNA TGTGCCAGCTCACCACCTTATGGAGCCGGGGAGCTGTTTTTT. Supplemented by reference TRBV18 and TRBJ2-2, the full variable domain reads NAGVMQNPRHLVRRRGQEARLRCSPMKGHSHVYWYRQLPEEGLKFMVYLQKENIIDESGMPKERFSAEFPKEGPSILRIQQVVRGDSAAYFCASSPPYGAGELFFGEGSRLTVL.